What follows describes a single T cell receptor (beta chain). Its antigen is still unknown. It has no much larger one-base neighbor in the sample; base qualities were not kept. These data belong to a study of CD8 T cells in Susac syndrome (dated by TCRdb to between 2017 and 2020). Concerning the study at large: Whether CD8+ T cell activation and differentiation in Susac syndrome was antigen driven was tested using repertoire sequencing. Clonality of the CD8+ T cell repertoire was compared between about a dozen healthy donors, roughly 14 Susac syndrome patients and roughly 16 multiple sclerosis patients. Results and caveats for the whole study, not just this receptor: The number of individuals in the TCR sequencing and HLA analysis was acknowledged as relatively small.

RNA was extracted using the RNeasy kit, and roughly 0.5 to 1 ug of the RNA was reverse transcribed with random hexamers. The immunoSEQ multiplex PCR assay, covering 54 Vbeta and 13 Jbeta segments, was used to amplify TCR beta CDR3 regions. PCR amplification bias was corrected using a synthetic template baseline for primer optimization and computational correction. Concerning the study's data processing: Only productive sequences were kept, with reads annotated to V, D and J genes according to IMGT and analyzed in immunoSEQ Analyzer. To calculate clonality, Shannon entropy was normalized by log2 of the number of productive unique sequences and then subtracted from one. For each patient and control, public and private clones were evaluated within the 100 most prevalent clones. Clones were defined as Susac-specific if absent from the healthy and MS cohorts, from approximately 1,100 published viral clones and from other ImmuneACCESS disease sequences. The raw public reads went through TCRdb reprocessing: fastp at Q25, MiXCR clone calling, in-frame beta chains kept. Entries that share a CDR3 protein sequence are merged under the most common genes and DNA. TCRdb, not the authors, supplied the V and J calls. The sample table shows some 65,000 distinct CDR3 sequences, and 94% are seen once. Less than 0.65% of the sample is taken by the ten largest.

CDR1 SEHNR and CDR2 FQNEAQ were looked up in the germline V gene (reference sequence). V loses 4 bases of germline sequence and J loses 1 base, and the interval between the two ends is 10 bases. Including cysteine and phenylalanine, the CDR3 has 14 amino acids. Only CDR3 DNA remains: 42 bases, in frame from the first base. Peripheral blood CD8+ and CD4+ T cells from healthy donors, Susac syndrome patients and multiple sclerosis patients were profiled using high-throughput TCR beta sequencing. Multiple sclerosis controls were treatment-naive patients with stable or active relapsing-remitting disease fulfilling revised McDonald criteria. Bulk CD8+ and CD4+ T cells were purified magnetically by negative isolation, whereas CD8+ TEMRA cells were enriched by FACS. Blood was drawn into EDTA tubes, processed within 24 hours, and PBMCs were isolated by density gradient centrifugation. PBMCs intended for TCR sequencing were frozen in liquid nitrogen and were later thawed in a 37 degrees C water bath. Purity of sorted or isolated CD4+, CD8+ and CD8+ TEMRA cells was at least 90%.

Sequencing used CD8+ T cells from PBMCs. The TCR comes from a human donor with multiple sclerosis. The receptor chain draws on TRBV7-9 and TRBJ1-1; TRBD1 is a possible D gene, resting on 5 matching bases. The CDR3 protein: CASSSVRGNTEAFF. The DNA sequence reads TGTGCCAGCAGCTCGGTTAGGGGGAACACTGAAGCTTTCTTT.